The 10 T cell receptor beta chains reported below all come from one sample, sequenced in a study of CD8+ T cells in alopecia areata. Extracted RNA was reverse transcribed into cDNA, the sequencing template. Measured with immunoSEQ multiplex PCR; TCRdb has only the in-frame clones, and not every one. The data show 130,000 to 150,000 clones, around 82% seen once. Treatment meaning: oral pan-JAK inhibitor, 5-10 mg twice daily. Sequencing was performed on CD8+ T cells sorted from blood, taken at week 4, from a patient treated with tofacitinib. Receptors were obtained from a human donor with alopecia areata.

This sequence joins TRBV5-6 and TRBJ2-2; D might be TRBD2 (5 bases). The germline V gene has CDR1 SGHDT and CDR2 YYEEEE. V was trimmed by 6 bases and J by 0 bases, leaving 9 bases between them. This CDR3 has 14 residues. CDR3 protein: CASTVEANTGELFF. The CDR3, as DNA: TGTGCCAGCACGGTGGAGGCGAACACCGGGGAGCTGTTTTTT.

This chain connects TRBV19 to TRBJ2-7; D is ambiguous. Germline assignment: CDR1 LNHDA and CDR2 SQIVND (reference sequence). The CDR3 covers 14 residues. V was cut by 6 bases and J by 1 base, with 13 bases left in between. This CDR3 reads CASSHSSDSYEQYF. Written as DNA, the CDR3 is TGTGCCAGTAGCCACAGCTCGGATTCCTACGAGCAGTACTTC.

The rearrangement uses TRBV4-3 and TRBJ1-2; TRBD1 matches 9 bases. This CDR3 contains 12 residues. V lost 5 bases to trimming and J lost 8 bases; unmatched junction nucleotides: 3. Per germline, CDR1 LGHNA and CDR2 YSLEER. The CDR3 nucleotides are TGCGCCAGCAGCGGGACAGGGCACGGCTACACCTTC. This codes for CASSGTGHGYTF.

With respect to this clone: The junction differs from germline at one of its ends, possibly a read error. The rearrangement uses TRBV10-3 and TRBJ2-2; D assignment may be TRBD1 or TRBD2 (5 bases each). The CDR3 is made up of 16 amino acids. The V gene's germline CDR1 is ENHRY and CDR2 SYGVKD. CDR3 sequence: CATSVQGRINAGELFF. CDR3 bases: TGTGCCACCAGTGTCCAGGGACGGATCAACGCCGGGGAGCTGTTTTTT.

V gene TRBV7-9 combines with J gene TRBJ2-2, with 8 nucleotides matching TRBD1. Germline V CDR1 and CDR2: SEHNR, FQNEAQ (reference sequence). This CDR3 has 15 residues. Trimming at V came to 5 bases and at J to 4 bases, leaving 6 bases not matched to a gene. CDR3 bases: TGTGCCAGCAGCCCATGGGACAGGAGCACCGGGGAGCTGTTTTTT. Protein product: CASSPWDRSTGELFF.

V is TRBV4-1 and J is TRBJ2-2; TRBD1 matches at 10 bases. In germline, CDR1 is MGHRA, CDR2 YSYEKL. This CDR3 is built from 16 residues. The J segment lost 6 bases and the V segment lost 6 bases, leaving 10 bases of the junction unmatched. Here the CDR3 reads CASRCRDRGLAGELFF. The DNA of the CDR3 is TGCGCCAGCAGGTGTCGCGACAGGGGGCTGGCCGGGGAGCTGTTTTTT.

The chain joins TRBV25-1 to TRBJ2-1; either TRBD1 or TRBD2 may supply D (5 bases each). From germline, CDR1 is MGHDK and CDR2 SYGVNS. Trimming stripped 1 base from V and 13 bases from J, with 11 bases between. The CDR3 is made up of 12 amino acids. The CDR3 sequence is CASSEWAGDQFF. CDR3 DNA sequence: TGTGCCAGCAGTGAATGGGCTGGGGACCAGTTCTTC.

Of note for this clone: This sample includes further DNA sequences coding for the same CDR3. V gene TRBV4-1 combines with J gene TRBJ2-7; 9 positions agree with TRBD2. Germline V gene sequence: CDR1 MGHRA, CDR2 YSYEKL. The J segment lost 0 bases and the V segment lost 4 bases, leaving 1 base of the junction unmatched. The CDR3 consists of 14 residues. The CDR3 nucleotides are TGCGCCAGCAGCCGACTAGCGGACTCCTACGAGCAGTACTTC. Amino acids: CASSRLADSYEQYF.

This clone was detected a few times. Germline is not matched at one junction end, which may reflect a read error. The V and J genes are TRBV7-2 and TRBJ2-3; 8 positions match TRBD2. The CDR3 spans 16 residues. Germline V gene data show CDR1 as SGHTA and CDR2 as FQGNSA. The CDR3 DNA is TGTGCCAGCAGCGTAGCGGGGTATTTTCTCACAGATACGCAGTATTTT. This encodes CASSVAGYFLTDTQYF.

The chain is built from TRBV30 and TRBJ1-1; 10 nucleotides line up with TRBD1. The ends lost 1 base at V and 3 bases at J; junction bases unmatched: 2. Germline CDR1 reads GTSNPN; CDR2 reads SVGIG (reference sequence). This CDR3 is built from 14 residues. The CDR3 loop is CAWSEGQGYTEAFF. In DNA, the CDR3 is TGTGCCTGGAGTGAGGGACAGGGGTACACTGAAGCTTTCTTT.